This T cell receptor (beta chain) emerged from a study of blood T cell repertoires in COVID-19. The CDR3 is 16 amino acids. V was trimmed by 0 bases and J by 8 bases, leaving 19 bases between them. The germline gives CDR1 MNHEY, CDR2 SMNVEV (reference sequence). Sequencing used immunoSEQ multiplex PCR; TCRdb keeps in-frame clones, though not all of them. This table has approximately 140,000 clones, approximately 88% appearing once. Sequences were obtained from peripheral blood. The chain employs TRBV27 and TRBJ1-2; D is uncertain. The TCR comes from a man between 60 and 70 years old with active or convalescent COVID-19. DNA for the CDR3: TGTGCCAGCAGTTTATCGATTTCGGGGATTCGAGGCGGCTACACCTTC. This sequence encodes CASSLSISGIRGGYTF.